Described below is a single TCR beta chain sequence and its context. In its sample, this clonotype was seen once. The specificity of this receptor is unknown. Within one base of it there is no much larger clone, and no base qualities were kept. A lone read gives weak evidence. The sample is drawn from a study of CD8 T cells in Susac syndrome (dated by TCRdb to between 2017 and 2020). Regarding the complete study: Among the sequenced Susac syndrome patients, more than five had clinically active disease and 8 or 9 were in clinical remission. At blood withdrawal, Susac syndrome patients were either therapy-naive, taking corticosteroids (in some cases with IVIg as well), or taking IVIg alone. The study used repertoire sequencing to test whether antigen drove CD8+ T cell activation and differentiation in Susac syndrome.

RNA was extracted with the RNeasy kit and about 0.5 to 1 ug was reverse transcribed using random hexamers. TCR beta CDR3 regions were amplified with the immunoSEQ multiplex PCR assay covering 54 Vbeta and 13 Jbeta segments. PCR amplification bias was corrected using a synthetic template baseline for primer optimization and computational correction. The published analysis was carried out like this. Reads were annotated to V, D and J genes per IMGT and analyzed with immunoSEQ Analyzer, keeping only productive sequences. Clonality was computed as one minus Shannon entropy normalized by log2 of the number of productive unique sequences. For each patient and control, public and private clones were evaluated within the 100 most prevalent clones. Susac-specific clones were defined as absent from healthy and MS cohorts, some 1,000 published viral clones and other ImmuneACCESS disease sequences. The raw public reads went through TCRdb reprocessing: fastp at Q25, MiXCR clone calling, in-frame beta chains kept. Rows merge per CDR3 protein into single entries with the most common DNA and genes. The V and J calls reflect TCRdb's pipeline rather than the authors' work. The sample data list 150,000 to 180,000 distinct CDR3 sequences, and roughly 95% of these were observed just once. The ten top clones hold roughly 0.15% of the sample.

Overall study results and their limits: The CD4+ T cell repertoire of patients with Susac syndrome showed no detectable clonal expansion. The number of individuals in the TCR sequencing and HLA analysis was recognized as being relatively small.

Peripheral blood CD8+ and CD4+ T cells from healthy donors, Susac syndrome patients and multiple sclerosis patients were profiled by high-throughput TCR beta sequencing. Susac syndrome patients met recently defined diagnostic criteria for definite or probable disease. Bulk CD8+ and CD4+ T cells were purified by magnetic negative isolation, while CD8+ TEMRA cells were enriched using FACS. Blood was drawn into EDTA tubes, processed within 24 hours, and PBMCs were isolated by density gradient centrifugation. PBMCs intended for TCR sequencing were cryopreserved in liquid nitrogen and were subsequently thawed in a 37 degrees C water bath. A purity of at least 90% was achieved for sorted or isolated CD4+, CD8+ and CD8+ TEMRA cells. V sheds 3 bases and J sheds 4 bases, leaving 9 bases between their ends. The germline V gene yields SGHTA for CDR1 and FQGNSA for CDR2. From its cysteine to its phenylalanine, the CDR3 spans 13 amino acids. Only CDR3 DNA is held: 39 bases, read in frame from base 1.

Recombination linked TRBV7-2 to TRBJ1-1; confidence is insufficient to name the D gene. Sample: CD4+ T cells from PBMCs. This TCR was sampled from a human donor with Susac syndrome. This receptor carries the CDR3 CASSFGYATEAFF. In nucleotide form, the sequence is TGTGCCAGCAGCTTTGGGTATGCCACTGAAGCTTTCTTT.